These 3 T cell receptor beta chains were all obtained from the same sample, sequenced in a study of cytomegalovirus exposure and HLA in healthy donors. 13 Jbeta primers and 60 Vbeta primers were used for the PCR. Only in-frame clones appear in the TCRdb table, and some are missing; sequencing was by immunoSEQ multiplex PCR. The table lists under 150,000 clones, under 85% of them singletons. The material sequenced was PBMCs. These receptors were taken from a boy aged 5-17 years in good health and CMV-seronegative.

The gene calls are TRBV29-1 and TRBJ2-7, with 7 positions matching TRBD1. The germline V gene encodes CDR1 SQVTM and CDR2 ANQGSEA. The CDR3 runs 12 residues. J was trimmed by 2 bases and V by 6 bases; bases with no gene match: 4. CDR3 DNA: TGCAGCGTCAGGACAGGTCCCTACGAGCAGTACTTC. It yields the protein CSVRTGPYEQYF.

V and J are TRBV7-8 and TRBJ2-2; 10 positions agree with TRBD2. The germline V gene encodes CDR1 SGHVS and CDR2 FQNEAQ. V lost 5 bases, J lost 4 bases, and 7 bases stayed unmatched. The CDR3 covers 16 residues. CDR3 DNA sequence: TGTGCCAGCAGCCCTAGCGGGAGACAGATCACCGGGGAGCTGTTTTTT. It encodes CASSPSGRQITGELFF.

This rearrangement joins TRBV11-2 to TRBJ1-4; D is possibly TRBD1 (5 bases). V dropped 3 bases and J dropped 11 bases, with 10 bases sitting between them. The CDR3 runs to 12 residues. Germline V lookup: CDR1 SGHAT, CDR2 FQNNGV. CDR3 coding DNA: TGTGCCAGCAGCTTCCAGCGGGGGAAACTGTTTTTT. Amino acids: CASSFQRGKLFF.